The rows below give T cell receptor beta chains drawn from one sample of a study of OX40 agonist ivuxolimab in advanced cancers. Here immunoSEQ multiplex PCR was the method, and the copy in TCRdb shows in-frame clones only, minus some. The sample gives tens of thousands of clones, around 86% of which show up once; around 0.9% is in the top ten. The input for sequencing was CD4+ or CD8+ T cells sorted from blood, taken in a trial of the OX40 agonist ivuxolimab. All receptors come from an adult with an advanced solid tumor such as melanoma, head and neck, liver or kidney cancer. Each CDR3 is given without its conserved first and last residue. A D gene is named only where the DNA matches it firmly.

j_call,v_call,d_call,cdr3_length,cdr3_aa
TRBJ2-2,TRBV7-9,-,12,ASSFAGATGELF
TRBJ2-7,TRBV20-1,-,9,SAAQANEQY
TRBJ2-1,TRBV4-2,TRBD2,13,ASSPIAGGGDEQF
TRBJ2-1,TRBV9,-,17,ASSPMGSRNPGRGGEQF
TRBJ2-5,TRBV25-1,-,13,ASSPSEGLQETQY
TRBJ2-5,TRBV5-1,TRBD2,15,ASSAGTSGGASETQY
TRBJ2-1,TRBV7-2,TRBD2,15,ASSAPSGRAIHNEQF
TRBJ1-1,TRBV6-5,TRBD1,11,ASSPPGQTRAF
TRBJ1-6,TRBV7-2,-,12,ASSLETVNSPLH
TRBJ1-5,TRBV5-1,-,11,ASSLALDQPQH
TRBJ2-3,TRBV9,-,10,ASSEGRDTQY